Listed below are T cell receptor beta chains from one sample, sequenced in a study of blood T cell repertoires in COVID-19. TCRdb's copy holds only in-frame clones and misses some; the assay was immunoSEQ multiplex PCR. Among 300,000 to 450,000 clones listed, 87% were seen once. The sequenced material came from peripheral blood. The receptors stem from a woman aged 60-75 years with COVID-19, enrolled during active disease. Each CDR3 is given without its conserved first and last residue. The order of the fields is V gene, CDR3 length, D gene, J gene, clone size, CDR3 protein. The D gene is left open where the match is weak. Only some rows state a clone size, as once, few, many or a class for expanded clones.

>TRBV7-7|14|TRBD1|TRBJ2-1|.
ASSLVVGQGMNEQF
>TRBV6-1|13|TRBD2|TRBJ2-5|.
ASSDPTSGQETQY
>TRBV6-1|9|.|TRBJ1-1|.
ASSEVEEAF
>TRBV9|15|TRBD2|TRBJ2-4|.
ASSPRIAGAGGNIQY
>TRBV6-5|12|.|TRBJ1-5|.
ASSGGYSNQPQH
>TRBV21-1|14|.|TRBJ1-2|.
ARYAPDSPANYGYT
>TRBV18|16|TRBD2|TRBJ2-2|.
ASSRLGTSGINTGELF
>TRBV5-6|12|.|TRBJ1-1|.
ASTNNPQGSEAF
>TRBV7-3|10|.|TRBJ2-1|once
ASRDSVHEQF
>TRBV5-1|11|.|TRBJ1-1|.
ASSLDAGPEAF
>TRBV12-3/TRBV12-4|9|.|TRBJ2-7|.
ASSLSEEQY
>TRBV5-4|11|.|TRBJ2-7|.
ASSLDRRNEQY
>TRBV19|13|.|TRBJ1-2|.
ASSMRILRSAGYT
>TRBV6-2/TRBV6-3|14|.|TRBJ2-1|.
ASSTTPLGGANEQF
>TRBV27|13|TRBD1|TRBJ1-2|.
ASSLRTGGLWGYT
>TRBV5-1|11|TRBD1|TRBJ1-1|once
ASSRQGDTEAF